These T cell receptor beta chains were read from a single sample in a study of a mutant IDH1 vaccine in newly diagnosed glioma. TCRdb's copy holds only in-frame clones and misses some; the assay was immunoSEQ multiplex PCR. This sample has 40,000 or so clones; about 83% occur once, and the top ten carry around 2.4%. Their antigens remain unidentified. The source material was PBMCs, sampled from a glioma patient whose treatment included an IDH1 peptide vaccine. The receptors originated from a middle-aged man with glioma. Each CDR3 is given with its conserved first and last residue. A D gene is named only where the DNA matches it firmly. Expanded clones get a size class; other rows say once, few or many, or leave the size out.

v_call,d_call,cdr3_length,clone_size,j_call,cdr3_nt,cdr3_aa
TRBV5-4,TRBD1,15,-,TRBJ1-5,TGTGCCAGCAGCTTAGGGACAGGGTACAATCAGCCCCAGCATTTT,CASSLGTGYNQPQHF
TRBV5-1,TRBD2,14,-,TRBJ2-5,TGCGCCAGCAGCAGCCGCCCGGGGGGGGAGACCCAGTACTTC,CASSSRPGGETQYF
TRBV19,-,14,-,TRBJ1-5,TGTGCCAGTGGAAACAGTTATAGCAATCAGCCCCAGCATTTT,CASGNSYSNQPQHF
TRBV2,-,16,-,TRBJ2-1,TGTGCCAGCAGTGAATGGGGCCCTCCCTACTACAATGAGCAGTTCTTC,CASSEWGPPYYNEQFF
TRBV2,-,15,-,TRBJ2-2,TGTGCCAGCAGTGAGGTGGACACAGACACCGGGGAGCTGTTTTTT,CASSEVDTDTGELFF
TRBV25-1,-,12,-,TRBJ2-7,TGTGCCAGCAGGGGGGCAGGTTACGAGCAGTACTTC,CASRGAGYEQYF
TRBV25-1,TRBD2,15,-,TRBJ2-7,TGTGCCAGCAGTAACACCCCGGCGGGAGGGTACGAGCAGTACTTC,CASSNTPAGGYEQYF
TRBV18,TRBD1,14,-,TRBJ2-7,TGTGCCAGCTCACCAGACAGGGCCCCCCGCGAGCAGTACTTC,CASSPDRAPREQYF
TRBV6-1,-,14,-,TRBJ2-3,TGTGCCAGCATGACGGTTGCAACCACAGATACGCAGTATTTT,CASMTVATTDTQYF
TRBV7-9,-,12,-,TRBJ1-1,TGTGCCAGCAGCACTACCTACACTGAAGCTTTCTTT,CASSTTYTEAFF
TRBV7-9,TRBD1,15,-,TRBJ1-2,TGTGCCAGCAGCTTAGTCCCCGACAGGGGGTATGGCTACACCTTC,CASSLVPDRGYGYTF
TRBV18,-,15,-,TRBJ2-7,TGTGCCAGCTCACCGGGGACTTTCTCTACCTACGAGCAGTACTTC,CASSPGTFSTYEQYF
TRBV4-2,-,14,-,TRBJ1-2,TGTGCCAGCAGCCTCGTAACAGGTCCAAATGGCTACACCTTC,CASSLVTGPNGYTF
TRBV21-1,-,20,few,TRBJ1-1,TGTGCCAGCAGCAAAAGGGGTAACAGAGGGGGAAGGCCAACCAACACTGAAGCTTTCTTT,CASSKRGNRGGRPTNTEAFF
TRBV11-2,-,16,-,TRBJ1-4,TGTGCCAGCAGCCCCAGACAGTCGGCAACTAATGAAAAACTGTTTTTT,CASSPRQSATNEKLFF